Each of the 13 T cell receptor beta chains below was sequenced from the same sample in a study of shared clonotypes between healthy human individuals. Terminally differentiated effector memory CD45RA+ cells were excluded from the naive CD8 cells, which were CD45RO-negative and positively selected for CCR7. Sequencing used immunoSEQ multiplex PCR; TCRdb keeps in-frame clones, though not all of them. The sample carries some 2,000,000 clones, about 95% recorded once. Sequencing was done on a sample of naive CD8+ T cells sorted from blood. These receptors were taken from a man between 18 and 35 years old in good health.

V and J are TRBV30 and TRBJ2-7, with D perhaps matching TRBD1 (6 bases). V was trimmed by 1 base and J by 2 bases, leaving 9 bases between them. Germline CDR1 reads GTSNPN; CDR2 reads SVGIG (reference sequence). The length of the CDR3 is 13 residues. Here the CDR3 reads CAWSERGTYEQYF. The CDR3 region has the DNA TGTGCCTGGAGTGAAAGGGGGACCTACGAGCAGTACTTC.

The chain joins TRBV5-6 to TRBJ2-5; the D gene is possibly TRBD1 (5 bases). CDR1 and CDR2 from the germline V gene are SGHDT and YYEEEE. CDR3 size: 13 residues. Trimming pared 0 bases from V and 5 bases from J, leaving 8 bases between. The CDR3 loop reads CASSLVRQETQYF. The CDR3 bases are TGTGCCAGCAGCTTGGTTAGACAGGAGACCCAGTACTTC.

About this clone itself: Within the sample, other DNA sequences also encode this same CDR3. In DNA, the CDR3 is TGTGCCAGCAGCCAAGAGGGAGGTTACGAGCAGTACTTC. Translating it yields CASSQEGGYEQYF. V is TRBV4-2 and J is TRBJ2-7; D is possibly TRBD2 (6 bases). CDR3 length equals 13 residues. The germline V and J ends were trimmed by 0 bases and 4 bases, with 7 bases remaining between them. Looked up from germline, CDR1 is LGHNA and CDR2 is YNFKEQ.

The chain combines TRBV27 with TRBJ2-6; D gene unclear. Germline V lookup: CDR1 MNHEY, CDR2 SMNVEV (reference sequence). V gave up 3 bases and J gave up 0 bases, with 9 bases separating them. This CDR3 has 16 residues. This CDR3 reads CASSFLGRSGANVLTF. Written as DNA, the CDR3 is TGTGCCAGCAGTTTCCTCGGGCGCTCTGGGGCCAACGTCCTGACTTTC.

The chain joins TRBV6-1 to TRBJ1-2; D is undetermined. This CDR3 comprises 12 residues. Germline CDR1 and CDR2: MNHNS and SASEGT. V was trimmed by 7 bases and J by 5 bases, leaving 11 bases between them. CDR3 sequence (DNA): TGTGCCAGCACGGGAGGGTGGTATGGCTACACCTTC. It yields the protein CASTGGWYGYTF.

This chain uses TRBV4-1 with TRBJ1-3, with D tentatively TRBD1 (5 bases). From germline, CDR1 is MGHRA and CDR2 YSYEKL. V was shortened by 1 base and J by 4 bases, with 11 bases between the two germline ends. The CDR3 length is 15 residues. CDR3 nucleotides: TGCGCCAGCAGCCAAGCCCCAGGGCAGGGAAACACCATATATTTT. Translation gives CASSQAPGQGNTIYF.

This chain connects TRBV2 to TRBJ2-4; 7 nucleotides align to TRBD2. The V gene's germline CDR1 is SNHLY and CDR2 FYNNEI. CDR3 size: 16 residues. V shed 1 base and J 4 bases; nucleotides not matched to a gene: 7. In DNA, the CDR3 is TGTGCCAGCAGTGAAGGGGCAGCGGGGATAAAAAACATTCAGTACTTC. It is translated as CASSEGAAGIKNIQYF.

The J gene is TRBJ1-4, the V gene TRBV19; 7 nucleotides agree with TRBD1. The junction had 10 bases not matched to a gene; V was cut back by 1 base and J by 8 bases. This CDR3 contains 16 residues. CDR1 is LNHDA and CDR2 is SQIVND in the germline V gene (reference sequence). The DNA of the CDR3 is TGTGCCAGTAGTATAGCTCGGGACAGAGAGAGAGAAAAACTGTTTTTT. Encoded protein: CASSIARDREREKLFF.

The rearrangement joins TRBV7-9 to TRBJ1-2; possible D gene TRBD1, 5 bases. CDR3 size: 15 residues. The V gene lost 5 bases and the J gene lost 3 bases, with 16 bases spanning the gap. Germline values: CDR1 SEHNR, CDR2 FQNEAQ (reference sequence). CDR3: CASSPSGTSYYGYTF. The CDR3 DNA reads as TGTGCCAGCAGCCCCTCCGGGACGTCCTACTATGGCTACACCTTC.

A word on this clone: Compared with germline, one end of the junction differs, possibly owing to a read error. The chain combines TRBV13 with TRBJ2-7, with D maybe TRBD1 (5 bases). CDR1 and CDR2 (germline): PRHDT, FYEKMQ (reference sequence). This CDR3 is 13 amino acids long. The CDR3 nucleotides are TGTGCCAGCAGGTTAGTGCCTGCAGGGGAGCAGTACTTC. The encoded protein is CASRLVPAGEQYF.

The chain couples TRBV6-5 to TRBJ2-1, with 11 bases fitting TRBD2. The CDR3 has 13 amino acids. The germline V gene has CDR1 MNHEY and CDR2 SVGAGI. CDR3 bases: TGTGGTTCCGGGACTAGCGGAAACAATGAGCAGTTCTTC. It yields the protein CGSGTSGNNEQFF.

Worth noting for this clone: This sample includes further DNA sequences coding for the same CDR3. The rearrangement uses TRBV19 and TRBJ2-2; a possible D gene is TRBD1 (5 bases). The V end was cut by 2 bases, the J end by 1 base, with 5 bases between. Germline values: CDR1 LNHDA, CDR2 SQIVND (reference sequence). The CDR3 length is 14 residues. CDR3 sequence: CASSIQGNTGELFF. CDR3 DNA: TGTGCCAGTAGTATACAGGGGAACACCGGGGAGCTGTTTTTT. Full variable domain (outside the CDR3, taken from reference TRBV19 and TRBJ2-2): DGGITQSPKYLFRKEGQNVTLSCEQNLNHDAMYWYRQDPGQGLRLIYYSQIVNDFQKGDIAEGYSVSREKKESFPLTVTSAQKNPTAFYLCASSIQGNTGELFFGEGSRLTVL.

The rearrangement uses TRBV5-6 and TRBJ2-7, with 10 bases identical to TRBD1. After removal of 5 bases from V and 6 bases from J, the junction contained 8 bases not matched to a gene. CDR1 SGHDT and CDR2 YYEEEE come from the germline V gene. This CDR3 is built from 14 residues. DNA for the CDR3: TGTGCCAGCAGTACCGGGACAGGGGTCCGCGAGCAGTACTTC. Its protein product is CASSTGTGVREQYF.